This T cell receptor beta chain was sequenced during a study of blood T cell repertoires in COVID-19. Study summary: Sources were T cells, B-cell-depleted T cells, or PBMCs; the material itself was cDNA or gDNA.

In the source study's methods: Counts of nucleated cells, estimated from reference gene primer amplification, were obtained. Measured with immunoSEQ multiplex PCR; TCRdb has only the in-frame clones, and not every one. Clonal size and the V and J genes are those of that table, whereas D and trimming came from the DNA. In the table there are about 140,000 clones, roughly 80% of which are singletons. In germline, CDR1 is SGHKS, CDR2 YYEKEE (reference sequence). Trimming removed 0 bases from V and 9 bases from J, with 10 bases in between. This CDR3 contains 13 residues. Sequencing used peripheral blood. This sequence originates from a man aged 50-60 years with acute or convalescent COVID-19. The gene calls are TRBV5-5 and TRBJ2-1, with D perhaps TRBD1 (6 bases). The CDR3 sequence: CASSLVQGGEQFF. The CDR3 nucleotides read TGTGCCAGCAGCTTGGTACAGGGTGGTGAGCAGTTCTTC.